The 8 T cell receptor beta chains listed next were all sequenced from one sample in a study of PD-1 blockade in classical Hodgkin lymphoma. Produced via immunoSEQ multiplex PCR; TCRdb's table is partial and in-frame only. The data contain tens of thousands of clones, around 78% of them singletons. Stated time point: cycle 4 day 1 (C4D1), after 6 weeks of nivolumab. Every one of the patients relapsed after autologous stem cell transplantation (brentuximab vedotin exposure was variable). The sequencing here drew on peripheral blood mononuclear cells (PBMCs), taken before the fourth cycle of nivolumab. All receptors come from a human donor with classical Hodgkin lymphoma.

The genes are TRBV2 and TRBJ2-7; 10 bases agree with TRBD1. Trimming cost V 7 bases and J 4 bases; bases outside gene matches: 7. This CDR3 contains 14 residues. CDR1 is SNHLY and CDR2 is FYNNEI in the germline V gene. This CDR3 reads CASTLGTGVYEQYF. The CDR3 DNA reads TGTGCCAGCACCCTAGGGACAGGGGTTTACGAGCAGTACTTC.

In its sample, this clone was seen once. For the CDR3, the DNA is TGTGCCAGCAACCTCGAGCTAGCGGTTTACAATGAGCAGTTCTTC. It codes for CASNLELAVYNEQFF. The chain joins TRBV5-4 to TRBJ2-1; 7 nucleotides agree with TRBD2. This CDR3 region has 15 residues. V lost 6 bases and J lost 4; bases outside the gene matches: 10. The germline V gene has CDR1 SGHNT and CDR2 YYREEE (reference sequence).

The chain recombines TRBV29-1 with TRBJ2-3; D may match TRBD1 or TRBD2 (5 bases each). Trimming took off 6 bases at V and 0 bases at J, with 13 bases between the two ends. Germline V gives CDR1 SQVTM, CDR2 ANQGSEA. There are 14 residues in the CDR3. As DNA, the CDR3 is TGCAGCGTAAAGACGGGGCAAAGCACAGATACGCAGTATTTT. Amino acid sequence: CSVKTGQSTDTQYF.

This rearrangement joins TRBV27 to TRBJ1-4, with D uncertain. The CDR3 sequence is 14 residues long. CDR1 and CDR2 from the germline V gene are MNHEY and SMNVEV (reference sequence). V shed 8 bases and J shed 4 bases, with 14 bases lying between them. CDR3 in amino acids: CASARHGFNEKLFF. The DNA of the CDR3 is TGTGCCAGCGCGAGGCACGGCTTTAATGAAAAACTGTTTTTT.

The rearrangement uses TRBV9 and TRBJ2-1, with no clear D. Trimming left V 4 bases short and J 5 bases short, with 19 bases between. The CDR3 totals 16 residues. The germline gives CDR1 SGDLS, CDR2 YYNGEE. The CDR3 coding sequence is TGTGCCAGCAGCTCTCGGACCTCGAAAATAAACAATGAGCAGTTCTTC. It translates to CASSSRTSKINNEQFF.

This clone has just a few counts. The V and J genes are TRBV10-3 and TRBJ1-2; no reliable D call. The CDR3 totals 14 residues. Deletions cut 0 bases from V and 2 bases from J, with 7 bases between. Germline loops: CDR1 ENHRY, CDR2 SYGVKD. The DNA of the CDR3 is TGTGCCATCAGTGAGTCCGGGCAAAACTATGGCTACACCTTC. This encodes CAISESGQNYGYTF.

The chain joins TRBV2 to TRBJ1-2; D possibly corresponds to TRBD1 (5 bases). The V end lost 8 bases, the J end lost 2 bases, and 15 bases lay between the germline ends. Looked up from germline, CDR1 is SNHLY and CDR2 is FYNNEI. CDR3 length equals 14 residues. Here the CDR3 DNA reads TGTGCCAGCTGCGGGGACGGGGGAAACTATGGCTACACCTTC. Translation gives CASCGDGGNYGYTF.

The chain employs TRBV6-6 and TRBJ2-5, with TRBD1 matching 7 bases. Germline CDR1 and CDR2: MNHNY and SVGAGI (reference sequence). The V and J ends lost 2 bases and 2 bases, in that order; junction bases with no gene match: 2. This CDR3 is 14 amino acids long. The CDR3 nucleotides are TGTGCCAGCAGTTACACCAGGGGGCAAGAGACCCAGTACTTC. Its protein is CASSYTRGQETQYF.